Below, 23 T cell receptor beta chains from the same sample are listed, as sequenced in a study of brain T cells in children with intractable seizures. Sequencing used immunoSEQ multiplex PCR; TCRdb keeps in-frame clones, though not all of them. The sample gives roughly 3,600 clones, around 73% of which show up once; roughly 45% is in the top ten. Surgery cases with the highest brain T cell transcript signatures were chosen for sequencing. Sequences were derived from resected brain tissue, sampled at surgery. The receptor set was obtained from a girl aged 2 to 9 with Rasmussen encephalitis and intractable seizures.

CDR3 in amino acids: CASSWYGGGEKLFF. Here the CDR3 DNA reads TGTGCCAGCAGTTGGTACGGAGGGGGAGAAAAACTGTTTTTT. This sequence joins TRBV2 and TRBJ1-4; D might be TRBD1 (6 bases). This CDR3 spans 14 amino acids. The ends were cut back, 5 bases at V and 8 bases at J, with 15 bases in the middle. Germline CDR1 reads SNHLY; CDR2 reads FYNNEI.

The chain uses TRBV5-6 and TRBJ2-7, with 7 bases lining up with TRBD1. Germline V CDR1 and CDR2: SGHDT, YYEEEE. The trim removed 4 bases at V and 2 bases at J, leaving 6 bases unmatched. The CDR3 is made up of 14 amino acids. The CDR3 loop is CASSSPGGTYEQYF. The DNA for the CDR3 is TGTGCCAGCAGCAGTCCAGGGGGAACCTACGAGCAGTACTTC.

The genes are TRBV5-1 and TRBJ2-2; D possibly corresponds to TRBD2 (6 bases). Deletions cut 6 bases from V and 3 bases from J, with 15 bases between. The length of the CDR3 is 15 residues. Germline lookup yields CDR1 SGHRS and CDR2 YFSETQ. The CDR3 is CASKQAGGYTGELFF. CDR3 coding DNA: TGCGCCAGCAAGCAGGCCGGAGGGTACACCGGGGAGCTGTTTTTT.

There are a few counts of this clone. Written as DNA, the CDR3 is TGTGCCAGCAGCCTGGACAGTGCAACTAATGAAAAACTGTTTTTT. This translates into CASSLDSATNEKLFF. J is TRBJ1-4 and V is TRBV14, with D possibly TRBD1 on 6 matching bases. This CDR3 has 15 amino acids. The ends were cut back, 4 bases at V and 0 bases at J, with 9 bases in the middle. The germline CDR1 and CDR2 sequences are SGHDN and FVKESK.

This chain uses TRBV19 with TRBJ1-2; D unresolved. V was shortened by 7 bases and J by 8 bases, with 20 bases between the two germline ends. This CDR3 has 14 residues. CDR1 is LNHDA, CDR2 SQIVND, per germline (reference sequence). In DNA form, the CDR3 reads TGTGCCAGTAACCCGGCGGACGGGTGGCGAGGCTACACCTTC. Its protein is CASNPADGWRGYTF. Supplemented by reference TRBV19 and TRBJ1-2, the full variable domain reads DGGITQSPKYLFRKEGQNVTLSCEQNLNHDAMYWYRQDPGQGLRLIYYSQIVNDFQKGDIAEGYSVSREKKESFPLTVTSAQKNPTAFYLCASNPADGWRGYTFGSGTRLTVV.

The V gene is TRBV6-5, the J gene TRBJ1-1; D might be TRBD1 (6 bases). Deletions cut 2 bases from V and 2 bases from J, with 9 bases between. The CDR3 runs to 14 residues. Per germline, CDR1 MNHEY and CDR2 SVGAGI. CDR3 protein: CASSYVGGNTEAFF. The CDR3 DNA sequence: TGTGCCAGCAGTTACGTAGGGGGTAACACTGAAGCTTTCTTT.

The chain joins TRBV6-5 to TRBJ1-5; 12 nucleotides match TRBD1. From germline, CDR1 is MNHEY and CDR2 SVGAGI. The CDR3 is 15 residues long. V was pared by 6 bases and J by 4 bases, with 4 bases of the junction left unmatched. CDR3 region: CASSRDRGPNQPQHF. The CDR3 nucleotides read TGTGCCAGCAGCCGGGACAGGGGGCCAAATCAGCCCCAGCATTTT.

This clone is labeled medium-sized. The chain has TRBV5-4 and TRBJ2-5; 7 bases are a match to TRBD1. Trimming took 3 bases from V and 7 from J; bases not matched to a gene: 3. CDR1 is SGHNT and CDR2 is YYREEE in the germline V gene (reference sequence). The CDR3 runs to 12 residues. The CDR3, as DNA: TGTGCCAGCAGCTGGGGACAGAGGACCCAGTACTTC. Translating gives CASSWGQRTQYF.

This chain links TRBV15 with TRBJ2-1, with a tentative D call TRBD2 (6 bases). Germline V gene lookup returns CDR1 LNHNV and CDR2 YYDKDF (reference sequence). The germline V and J ends were trimmed by 0 bases and 5 bases, with 8 bases remaining between them. The CDR3 is 14 residues long. DNA of the CDR3: TGTGCCACCAGCAGAGATGGGGGGAACAATGAGCAGTTCTTC. As protein: CATSRDGGNNEQFF.

CDR3 bases: TGTGCCAGCAGCTCGACTCGGGCAGACCGTACCGGGGAGCTGTTTTTT. This translates into CASSSTRADRTGELFF. V usage is TRBV7-9 and J usage is TRBJ2-2; no clear D gene. Germline values: CDR1 SEHNR, CDR2 FQNEAQ (reference sequence). This CDR3 is built from 16 residues. Trimming left V 4 bases short and J 5 bases short, with 17 bases between.

The V call is TRBV7-2, the J call TRBJ2-7; no reliable D call. The ends were cut back, 0 bases at V and 4 bases at J, with 7 bases in the middle. CDR3 length: 13 amino acids. Per the germline V gene, CDR1 is SGHTA and CDR2 is FQGNSA. The DNA of the CDR3 is TGTGCCAGCAGCTTAGCCTACTTTTACGAGCAGTACTTC. Translating gives CASSLAYFYEQYF.

The rearrangement joins TRBV27 to TRBJ1-6, with 7 nucleotides matching TRBD1. Germline trimming cut 5 bases from V and 12 bases from J; bases unmatched to any gene: 13. Looked up from germline, CDR1 is MNHEY and CDR2 is SMNVEV (reference sequence). This CDR3 comprises 15 residues. This CDR3 is CASSRTGDADQPLHF. In DNA form, the CDR3 reads TGTGCCAGCAGTCGGACAGGCGATGCAGATCAACCCCTCCACTTT.

V is TRBV7-9 and J is TRBJ1-6; D is uncertain. The CDR3 has 12 amino acids. Germline values: CDR1 SEHNR, CDR2 FQNEAQ (reference sequence). The CDR3 is CVTGPNNSPLHF. Here the CDR3 DNA reads TGTGTCACCGGGCCTAATAATTCACCCCTCCACTTT.

This clone appeared a few times. The genes are TRBV14 and TRBJ2-7; the D gene is possibly TRBD1 (6 bases). This CDR3 has 18 amino acids. The V and J ends lost 4 bases and 2 bases respectively, with 24 bases between them. The germline V gene has CDR1 SGHDN and CDR2 FVKESK. As DNA, the CDR3 is TGTGCCAGCAGCCGAGTAATACTTAGGCCAGGGGAGACCTACGAGCAGTACTTC. This codes for CASSRVILRPGETYEQYF.

This clone was observed a handful of times. CDR3 coding DNA: TGTGCCTGGAGTGTACTAGCGGGAGTTGGGGAGCAGTACTTC. Amino acid sequence: CAWSVLAGVGEQYF. The chain is built from TRBV30 and TRBJ2-7; 11 nucleotides match TRBD2. Per germline, CDR1 GTSNPN and CDR2 SVGIG (reference sequence). This CDR3 has 14 residues. V lost 0 bases and J lost 7; bases outside the gene matches: 5.

V usage is TRBV7-3 and J usage is TRBJ1-2; TRBD1 agrees at 9 bases. The CDR3 runs 14 residues. V dropped 3 bases and J dropped 7; count of bases not matched to a gene: 6. Germline loops: CDR1 SGHTA, CDR2 FQGTGA. DNA of the CDR3: TGTGCCAGCAGCTTGACAGGGGGATTAGGTGGCTACACCTTC. It specifies CASSLTGGLGGYTF.

V gene TRBV20-1 combines with J gene TRBJ1-2, with 7 bases identical to TRBD1. Germline lookup yields CDR1 DFQATT and CDR2 SNEGSKA (reference sequence). V dropped 3 bases and J dropped 4; count of bases not matched to a gene: 8. There are 14 residues in the CDR3. In DNA form, the CDR3 reads TGCAGTGCTAGTCTTCCAGGGGGAAGCTATGGCTACACCTTC. It codes for CSASLPGGSYGYTF.

The genes are TRBV7-2 and TRBJ2-1, with 11 bases identical to TRBD2. Unmatched junction bases numbered 3, after V lost 3 bases and J lost 8 bases. This CDR3 has 14 residues. Germline CDR1 is SGHTA and CDR2 is FQGNSA. CDR3 nucleotides: TGTGCCAGCAGCTTGGGACTAGCGGTCTATGAGCAGTTCTTC. Protein: CASSLGLAVYEQFF.

This clone has just a few counts. The gene calls are TRBV7-2 and TRBJ2-7; D is possibly TRBD2 (5 bases). The V gene's germline CDR1 is SGHTA and CDR2 FQGNSA. The CDR3 has 15 amino acids. The germline V and J ends were trimmed by 9 bases and 2 bases, with 20 bases remaining between them. The CDR3 DNA reads as TGTGCCAGTCTACTAGACCCAAAGGCTGCCTACGAGCAGTACTTC. Translated: CASLLDPKAAYEQYF.

The chain recombines TRBV30 with TRBJ2-5, with 10 bases lining up with TRBD2. The CDR3 runs 13 residues. Germline assignment: CDR1 GTSNPN and CDR2 SVGIG (reference sequence). The V segment lost 4 bases and the J segment 3 bases; nucleotides outside the gene matches: 2. In DNA, the CDR3 is TGTGCCTGGATCGGACTAGCGGAAGAGACCCAGTACTTC. The encoded protein is CAWIGLAEETQYF.

The chain combines TRBV18 with TRBJ1-1; TRBD1 is a possible D gene (5 bases). The CDR3 consists of 13 residues. CDR1 is KGHSH and CDR2 is LQKENI in the germline V gene. V lost 6 bases and J 4 bases, leaving 12 bases between the germline ends. The CDR3 nucleotides read TGTGCCAGCTCCGTTGGCGGGGCCACTGAAGCTTTCTTT. Protein: CASSVGGATEAFF.

The chain is built from TRBV12-3 or TRBV12-4 and TRBJ2-1, with TRBD2 matching over 7 bases. Trimming took 6 bases from V and 12 from J; bases not matched to a gene: 8. This CDR3 spans 12 amino acids. CDR3 amino acids: CASSQTRLAQFF. CDR3 in DNA: TGTGCCAGCAGCCAGACTAGACTAGCGCAGTTCTTC.

In its sample, this clone was seen a few times. The V and J genes are TRBV29-1 and TRBJ2-7; 9 bases map to TRBD1. J gave up 7 bases and V 3 bases, and 16 bases lay outside the gene matches. The CDR3 is 16 residues long. CDR1 SQVTM and CDR2 ANQGSEA come from the germline V gene. The CDR3 nucleotides are TGCAGCGTTGATGTGGTGCAAGGACAGGGGTTAGAAGAGCAGTACTTC. Translation: CSVDVVQGQGLEEQYF.